These 27 T cell receptor beta chains share one sample of origin, sequenced in a study of cytomegalovirus exposure and HLA in healthy donors. Amplification used 60 Vbeta primers and 13 Jbeta primers. Profiled with immunoSEQ multiplex PCR; TCRdb holds only in-frame clones, not every one. The sample records approximately 120,000 clones, less than 80% being singletons. The sample taken for sequencing was PBMCs. The receptors originated from a man aged 40-50 years in good health and CMV-seropositive.

This clone was recorded only once. This rearrangement joins TRBV6-1 to TRBJ1-2; no firm D call. Per the germline V gene, CDR1 is MNHNS and CDR2 is SASEGT. Between the trimmed V and J ends, which lost 6 bases and 0 bases, there was a span of 11 bases. The CDR3 runs 14 residues. The CDR3 coding sequence is TGTGCCAGCAGAAGGAGCAGCACTAACTATGGCTACACCTTC. Protein sequence: CASRRSSTNYGYTF.

This chain links TRBV28 with TRBJ1-2, with a weak D call TRBD1 (5 bases). The V gene's germline CDR1 is MDHEN and CDR2 SYDVKM. The CDR3 extends over 15 amino acids. V lost 6 bases to trimming and J lost 5 bases, with 19 bases between them. The CDR3 nucleotides are TGTGCCAGCAGCCCCACAAAGGGGCTGTGGTATGGCTACACCTTC. Protein: CASSPTKGLWYGYTF.

This clone was observed a handful of times. V and J are TRBV5-1 and TRBJ1-2; D may be TRBD1 (5 bases). CDR1 is SGHRS and CDR2 is YFSETQ in the germline V gene. V was shortened by 0 bases and J by 7 bases, with 7 bases between the two germline ends. The CDR3 loop spans 12 amino acids. CDR3 residues: CASSLDGGGYTF. DNA of the CDR3: TGCGCCAGCAGCTTGGACGGGGGTGGCTACACCTTC.

This clone was counted between two and nine times. This chain connects TRBV30 to TRBJ1-5, with 7 nucleotides matching TRBD1. Germline values: CDR1 GTSNPN, CDR2 SVGIG (reference sequence). The V and J ends lost 2 bases and 7 bases, in that order; junction bases with no gene match: 8. The CDR3 sequence is 14 residues long. CDR3 loop: CAWSPLHRGQPQHF. DNA for the CDR3: TGTGCCTGGAGTCCCCTCCACAGGGGCCAGCCCCAGCATTTT.

The V call is TRBV19, the J call TRBJ2-3; D may be TRBD2 (5 bases). This CDR3 contains 15 residues. The germline V gene encodes CDR1 LNHDA and CDR2 SQIVND (reference sequence). The germline V and J ends were trimmed by 5 bases and 1 base, with 13 bases remaining between them. The CDR3, as DNA: TGTGCCAGTAGTCCAATTCTCGGGGGCACAGATACGCAGTATTTT. Translating it yields CASSPILGGTDTQYF.

The chain combines TRBV7-9 with TRBJ2-7; TRBD1 matches 11 bases. From germline, CDR1 is SEHNR and CDR2 FQNEAQ (reference sequence). The J segment lost 6 bases and the V segment lost 1 base, leaving 5 bases of the junction unmatched. The CDR3 extends over 15 amino acids. CDR3 DNA: TGTGCCAGCAGCTTAGAGGCCGGGACAGGGGGCGAGCAGTACTTC. It codes for CASSLEAGTGGEQYF.

This clone appeared a few times. CDR3 nucleotide sequence: TGTGCCAGCAGCACCCAGGGGGGCACCTACGAGCAGTACTTC. Protein product: CASSTQGGTYEQYF. The J gene is TRBJ2-7, the V gene TRBV7-9; TRBD1 is a possible D gene (7 bases). V lost 5 bases and J 2 bases, leaving 13 bases between the germline ends. The V gene's germline CDR1 is SEHNR and CDR2 FQNEAQ (reference sequence). This CDR3 has 14 amino acids.

The table lists this clone with a few counts. This chain connects TRBV11-2 to TRBJ2-7, with TRBD2 as a possible D gene (6 bases). The V and J ends lost 5 bases and 0 bases respectively, with 14 bases between them. The germline CDR1 and CDR2 sequences are SGHAT and FQNNGV. The CDR3 length is 15 residues. The CDR3 is CASSPWDSSSYEQYF. CDR3 DNA sequence: TGTGCCAGCAGCCCTTGGGACTCGAGCTCCTACGAGCAGTACTTC.

This sequence joins TRBV5-4 and TRBJ2-1; D is perhaps TRBD2 (6 bases). The CDR3 has 14 residues. Germline CDR1 and CDR2: SGHNT and YYREEE (reference sequence). Deletions cut 6 bases from V and 6 bases from J, with 16 bases between. As DNA, the CDR3 is TGTGCCAGCACCAGGGACCTGCGGGGCAATGAGCAGTTCTTC. Its translation is CASTRDLRGNEQFF.

This clone was recorded only once. The chain uses TRBV2 and TRBJ2-7, with a possible D match to TRBD1 (6 bases). From germline, CDR1 is SNHLY and CDR2 FYNNEI. The CDR3 covers 14 residues. Trimming stripped 6 bases from V and 4 bases from J, with 16 bases between. CDR3 DNA: TGTGCCAGCAGAGACACCGGGACAATATACGAGCAGTACTTC. Amino acids: CASRDTGTIYEQYF.

The sample holds a few counts of this clone. The chain employs TRBV4-2 and TRBJ1-4; the D gene is possibly TRBD1 (6 bases). V lost 0 bases to trimming and J lost 8 bases, with 16 bases between them. The CDR3 is made up of 16 amino acids. The germline CDR1 and CDR2 sequences are LGHNA and YNFKEQ. CDR3 nucleotides: TGTGCCAGCAGCCAAGATTGGTCCAGGGGAGGGGAAAAACTGTTTTTT. It codes for CASSQDWSRGGEKLFF.

This chain joins TRBV5-1 and TRBJ2-7; D possibly corresponds to TRBD1 (5 bases). The V and J ends lost 0 bases and 2 bases respectively, with 9 bases between them. This CDR3 comprises 14 residues. Germline lookup yields CDR1 SGHRS and CDR2 YFSETQ. As DNA, the CDR3 is TGCGCCAGCAGCTTGGGACAGTCCCCCTACGAGCAGTACTTC. Protein: CASSLGQSPYEQYF.

Details on this clone: The junction differs from germline at one of its ends, possibly a read error. The CDR3 loop is CSSSLAGTGGVSVHEQYF. CDR3 bases: TGTTCCAGCAGCTTAGCCGGGACAGGGGGTGTCTCCGTCCACGAGCAGTACTTC. The rearrangement links TRBV7-9 to TRBJ2-7, with 11 bases aligning to TRBD1. CDR3 length: 18 amino acids. Germline values: CDR1 SEHNR, CDR2 FQNEAQ (reference sequence).

This chain connects TRBV7-8 to TRBJ1-3; D remains unclear. Germline CDR1 reads SGHVS; CDR2 reads FQNEAQ. V lost 3 bases and J lost 8, with 11 bases in between. The CDR3 consists of 13 residues. The CDR3 region is CASSFTLPDTIYF. In DNA form, the CDR3 reads TGTGCCAGCAGCTTTACCCTTCCGGACACCATATATTTT. Supplemented by reference TRBV7-8 and TRBJ1-3, the full variable domain reads GAGVSQSPRYKVAKRGQDVALRCDPISGHVSLFWYQQALGQGPEFLTYFQNEAQLDKSGLPSDRFFAERPEGSVSTLKIQRTQQEDSAVYLCASSFTLPDTIYFGEGSWLTVV.

The V and J genes are TRBV5-1 and TRBJ1-6, with 9 bases lining up with TRBD1. After removal of 5 bases from V and 10 bases from J, the junction contained 7 bases not matched to a gene. The CDR3 length is 14 residues. Germline V gives CDR1 SGHRS, CDR2 YFSETQ. CDR3 in amino acids: CASRTGTGNSPLHF. CDR3 nucleotides: TGCGCCAGCAGGACCGGGACAGGGAACTCACCCCTCCACTTT.

This sequence joins TRBV4-1 and TRBJ1-2, with a tentative D call TRBD1 (6 bases). This CDR3 has 16 amino acids. V lost 0 bases and J 4 bases, leaving 15 bases between the germline ends. Germline V gene data show CDR1 as MGHRA and CDR2 as YSYEKL. In DNA form, the CDR3 reads TGCGCCAGCAGCCAAGATCCCCAGGGGCTTGGCTATGGCTACACCTTC. Translation gives CASSQDPQGLGYGYTF.

CDR3 in DNA: TGTGCCAGTACAATCAGGCCCCGAGGGGGTAATTCACCCCTCCACTTT. This sequence encodes CASTIRPRGGNSPLHF. The rearrangement joins TRBV19 to TRBJ1-6, with D tentatively TRBD1 (6 bases). V was clipped by 7 bases and J by 6 bases, with 19 bases between them. The V gene's germline CDR1 is LNHDA and CDR2 SQIVND (reference sequence). The CDR3 loop spans 16 amino acids.

This chain links TRBV4-1 with TRBJ1-2, with D unresolved. CDR3 length equals 14 residues. The germline V gene has CDR1 MGHRA and CDR2 YSYEKL. V lost 4 bases and J lost 0, with 9 bases in between. The chain's CDR3 is CASSPDTTNYGYTF. The CDR3 DNA is TGCGCCAGCAGCCCCGACACCACTAACTATGGCTACACCTTC.

The V gene is TRBV27, the J gene TRBJ2-2; D might be TRBD2 (5 bases). The germline gives CDR1 MNHEY, CDR2 SMNVEV (reference sequence). This CDR3 contains 20 residues. Trimming removed 1 base from V and 2 bases from J, with 23 bases in between. CDR3 sequence reads: CASSLFGTRADETNTGELFF. For the CDR3, the DNA is TGTGCCAGCAGTTTATTCGGAACTAGGGCCGACGAAACCAACACCGGGGAGCTGTTTTTT.

This chain connects TRBV14 to TRBJ1-3; perhaps TRBD1 as D (5 bases). Trimming took off 0 bases at V and 2 bases at J, with 11 bases between the two ends. This CDR3 spans 16 amino acids. Germline CDR1 and CDR2: SGHDN and FVKESK. CDR3 in amino acids: CASSQDLGGTGNTIYF. As DNA, the CDR3 is TGTGCCAGCAGCCAAGATCTGGGGGGAACTGGAAACACCATATATTTT.

The chain combines TRBV6-1 with TRBJ2-1; D remains ambiguous. CDR3 length equals 14 residues. V was trimmed by 4 bases and J by 0 bases, leaving 7 bases between them. Germline V gene data show CDR1 as MNHNS and CDR2 as SASEGT. CDR3 residues: CASSVGGSYNEQFF. In DNA form, the CDR3 reads TGTGCCAGCAGTGTCGGTGGCTCCTACAATGAGCAGTTCTTC.

Here the CDR3 DNA reads TGCGCCAGCAGTCGTGACGGGACTCCTGAAGCTTTCTTT. Amino acid sequence: CASSRDGTPEAFF. V usage is TRBV5-1 and J usage is TRBJ1-1; TRBD1 is a possible D gene (5 bases). CDR1 and CDR2 from the germline V gene are SGHRS and YFSETQ. V was shortened by 5 bases and J by 6 bases, with 14 bases between the two germline ends. The CDR3 contains 13 residues.

The chain carries TRBV19 and TRBJ1-5, with 8 positions matching TRBD1. Losses at the gene ends were 9 bases for V and 4 bases for J; bases not matched to a gene: 8. The CDR3 has 14 residues. CDR1 is LNHDA, CDR2 SQIVND, per germline (reference sequence). The CDR3 DNA reads as TGTGCCAGCACCCGGACAGGGCAAAATCAGCCCCAGCATTTT. Residues: CASTRTGQNQPQHF.

The J gene is TRBJ1-1, the V gene TRBV11-2, with D unresolved. Per the germline V gene, CDR1 is SGHAT and CDR2 is FQNNGV. V lost 2 bases, J lost 4 bases, and 8 bases lay in between. The CDR3 runs 13 residues. The CDR3 coding sequence is TGTGCCAGCAGCTTATCCGCGGGCACTGAAGCTTTCTTT. It encodes CASSLSAGTEAFF.

This sequence joins TRBV6-5 and TRBJ2-7; maybe TRBD2 (6 bases). The CDR3 is made up of 16 amino acids. With 0 bases removed from V and 3 bases from J, the gap between germline ends came to 15 bases. Germline CDR1 MNHEY, CDR2 SVGAGI. The DNA of the CDR3 is TGTGCCAGCAGTTACTCGGGGGGAACGGGCATCTACGAGCAGTACTTC. Its translation: CASSYSGGTGIYEQYF.

The chain employs TRBV9 and TRBJ2-3, with D possibly TRBD2 on 5 matching bases. The CDR3 sequence is 16 residues long. Trimming shortened V by 0 bases and J by 2 bases, and 13 bases separated the two germline ends. Germline V gene sequence: CDR1 SGDLS, CDR2 YYNGEE. The CDR3, as DNA: TGTGCCAGCAGCGTAGCGGGGTCAGCCGTCACAGATACGCAGTATTTT. Amino acids: CASSVAGSAVTDTQYF.

The CDR3, as DNA: TGCGCCAGCCGGGAGGGCCCGAATCAGCCCCAGCATTTT. Translation: CASREGPNQPQHF. The chain carries TRBV5-1 and TRBJ1-5, with unresolved D. The V gene lost 7 bases and the J gene lost 4 bases, with 12 bases spanning the gap. The CDR3 loop spans 13 amino acids. The germline gives CDR1 SGHRS, CDR2 YFSETQ.